Listed below are T cell receptor beta chains from one sample, sequenced in a study of shared clonotypes between healthy human individuals. The data were produced by immunoSEQ multiplex PCR, yet TCRdb's version contains in-frame clones alone and is incomplete. Here the sample spans about 2 million clones, around 95% being singletons. The sequencing sample was made of naive CD4+ T cells sorted from blood. All receptors derive from a man younger than 35 in good health. The CDR3 runs from the conserved cysteine through the conserved F or W. Fields, in order: J gene, clone size, D gene, V gene, CDR3 protein, CDR3 DNA. D genes are given only for firm matches. The size field is filled for only some rows; it gives once, few, many or a size class.

>TRBJ1-1|-|TRBD1|TRBV7-9
CASSPGDSEAFF
TGTGCCAGCAGCCCTGGGGACAGTGAAGCTTTCTTT
>TRBJ2-5|once|TRBD2|TRBV10-1
CASTGTNQETQYF
TGCGCCAGCACCGGGACTAACCAAGAGACCCAGTACTTC
>TRBJ2-7|-|-|TRBV6-5
CASSYSSGTYEQYF
TGTGCCAGCAGTTACTCGTCAGGGACCTACGAGCAGTACTTC
>TRBJ1-1|-|-|TRBV30
CAWSQMNTEAFF
TGTGCCTGGTCCCAAATGAACACTGAAGCTTTCTTT
>TRBJ1-1|-|-|TRBV30
CAWSRGTEAFF
TGTGCCTGGAGTCGGGGGACTGAAGCTTTCTTT
>TRBJ1-2|-|-|TRBV6-6
CASTRTGSHYGYTF
TGTGCCAGCACTCGAACGGGGTCCCACTATGGCTACACCTTC
>TRBJ2-7|-|TRBD1|TRBV7-9
CASSYTGTAFRPSSYEQYF
TGTGCCAGCAGCTACACCGGGACAGCCTTTAGGCCGAGCTCCTACGAGCAGTACTTC
>TRBJ2-6|-|-|TRBV4-1
CASSSPPGSGGANVLTF
TGCGCCAGCAGCTCCCCGCCGGGTTCGGGTGGGGCCAACGTCCTGACTTTC
>TRBJ2-1|-|-|TRBV30
CAWSVHFAPNEQFF
TGTGCCTGGAGTGTACATTTCGCCCCCAATGAGCAGTTCTTC
>TRBJ2-2|-|-|TRBV10-3
CAISPPGTGELFF
TGTGCCATCAGCCCCCCGGGCACCGGGGAGCTGTTTTTT
>TRBJ1-5|-|TRBD1|TRBV5-1
CASSYGDRDPQPQHF
TGCGCCAGCAGTTACGGGGACAGGGACCCTCAGCCCCAGCATTTT
>TRBJ2-2|-|TRBD2|TRBV28
CASSTSGRAPGELFF
TGTGCCAGCAGCACTAGCGGGAGGGCCCCCGGGGAGCTGTTTTTT
>TRBJ1-2|-|-|TRBV29-1
CSSRDGYGYTF
TGCAGTTCCAGGGATGGCTATGGCTACACCTTC
>TRBJ1-4|-|-|TRBV5-1
CASKGEKLFF
TGCGCCAGCAAGGGGGAAAAACTGTTTTTT
>TRBJ2-5|-|TRBD2|TRBV5-1
CASSPSGNQETQYF
TGCGCCAGCAGCCCTAGCGGGAACCAAGAGACCCAGTACTTC
>TRBJ2-7|-|-|TRBV7-2
CASSPDTYEQYF
TGTGCCAGCAGCCCCGATACATACGAGCAGTACTTC
>TRBJ1-1|-|-|TRBV10-2
CASSDLPFGKAFF
TGCGCCAGCAGTGATCTTCCCTTCGGGAAAGCTTTCTTT
>TRBJ1-5|-|-|TRBV7-9
CASSLLGGNQPQHF
TGTGCCAGCAGCTTACTCGGGGGCAATCAGCCCCAGCATTTT
>TRBJ2-5|-|TRBD1|TRBV6-5
CASSQPGTGEETQYF
TGTGCCAGCAGTCAACCCGGGACAGGGGAAGAGACCCAGTACTTC
>TRBJ2-3|-|-|TRBV5-1
CASSLGGVPSTDTQYF
TGCGCCAGCAGCTTGGGCGGAGTCCCCTCGACAGATACGCAGTATTTT
>TRBJ2-6|-|-|TRBV10-3
CAITGQLSGANVLTF
TGTGCCATCACTGGACAGCTCTCTGGGGCCAACGTCCTGACTTTC
>TRBJ1-2|-|-|TRBV9
CASSVRYGTGYTF
TGTGCCAGCAGCGTACGATATGGGACTGGCTACACCTTC
>TRBJ2-1|-|-|TRBV5-1
CASSLGPGANEQFF
TGCGCCAGCAGCTTGGGGCCGGGGGCCAATGAGCAGTTCTTC
>TRBJ2-1|-|-|TRBV6-6
CASSRGLGGSNEQFF
TGTGCCAGCAGTCGAGGACTGGGGGGTAGTAATGAGCAGTTCTTC
>TRBJ2-7|-|-|TRBV7-2
CASSSGPTDSYEQYF
TGTGCCAGCAGCTCGGGACCAACCGACTCCTACGAGCAGTACTTC
>TRBJ2-6|-|-|TRBV4-1
CASSQDHELANVLTF
TGCGCCAGCAGCCAAGATCATGAGTTGGCCAACGTCCTGACTTTC
>TRBJ2-2|-|TRBD1|TRBV7-2
CASSLDRLPGELFF
TGTGCCAGCAGCTTGGACAGGCTGCCCGGGGAGCTGTTTTTT
>TRBJ2-7|-|TRBD2|TRBV7-9
CASSLVGGVSYEQYF
TGTGCCAGCAGCTTAGTCGGGGGGGTTTCCTACGAGCAGTACTTC
>TRBJ2-2|-|-|TRBV10-1
CASSDHNTGELFF
TGCGCCAGCAGTGATCACAACACCGGGGAGCTGTTTTTT
>TRBJ2-2|-|-|TRBV11-2
CASSLGPLNTGELFF
TGTGCCAGCAGCTTAGGACCTCTGAACACCGGGGAGCTGTTTTTT
>TRBJ2-4|once|TRBD2|TRBV18
CASSPRPAGGPQDIQYF
TGTGCCAGCTCACCACGCCCAGCGGGAGGGCCACAGGACATTCAGTACTTC
>TRBJ1-1|-|-|TRBV25-1
CASSLLGAATEAFF
TGTGCCAGCAGTTTGTTAGGGGCGGCGACTGAAGCTTTCTTT
>TRBJ2-3|-|-|TRBV28
CASREGSTDTQYF
TGTGCCTCCAGGGAAGGGTCCACAGATACGCAGTATTTT
>TRBJ2-7|-|TRBD1|TRBV6-1
CASSTPGQGSEQYF
TGTGCCAGCAGTACACCGGGACAGGGCAGTGAGCAGTACTTC
>TRBJ2-1|-|TRBD2|TRBV5-6
CASSQLAGGPSSYNEQFF
TGTGCCAGCTCCCAGCTAGCGGGAGGCCCGAGCTCCTACAATGAGCAGTTCTTC
>TRBJ2-6|once|-|TRBV7-2
CASSLEGWANVLTF
TGTGCCAGCAGCTTAGAGGGTTGGGCCAACGTCCTGACTTTC
>TRBJ1-4|-|TRBD1|TRBV27
CASSRTGPSEKLFF
TGTGCCAGCAGTCGGACAGGCCCCAGTGAAAAACTGTTTTTT
>TRBJ2-3|-|TRBD2|TRBV7-9
CASSLYVTSGRVGTDTQYF
TGTGCCAGCAGCTTATATGTGACTAGCGGGAGAGTAGGTACAGATACGCAGTATTTT
>TRBJ2-3|-|TRBD2|TRBV7-9
CASSLGVAGGGTDTQYF
TGTGCCAGCAGCTTAGGAGTAGCGGGAGGAGGCACAGATACGCAGTATTTT
>TRBJ1-2|-|-|TRBV6-5
CASRSGGDYGYTF
TGTGCCAGCAGGTCTGGGGGGGACTATGGCTACACCTTC
>TRBJ1-2|many|-|TRBV7-2
CASSTGLYYGYTF
TGTGCCAGCAGCACGGGACTCTACTATGGCTACACCTTC
>TRBJ1-3|-|-|TRBV13
CASSLGPFRSGNTIYF
TGTGCCAGCAGCTTAGGTCCGTTTCGCTCTGGAAACACCATATATTTT
>TRBJ1-2|-|-|TRBV2
CASTPDRINYGYTF
TGTGCCAGCACCCCAGACAGAATCAACTATGGCTACACCTTC
>TRBJ2-5|-|TRBD1|TRBV5-8
CATLLPQGQKETQYF
TGTGCCACCTTGCTCCCTCAGGGACAGAAAGAGACCCAGTACTTC
>TRBJ1-1|-|-|TRBV11-2
CASSLGSIPNTEAFF
TGTGCCAGCAGCTTAGGCAGCATTCCTAACACTGAAGCTTTCTTT
>TRBJ2-2|-|TRBD2|TRBV11-3
CASSLGTSGYTGELFF
TGTGCCAGCAGCCTCGGGACTAGCGGATACACCGGGGAGCTGTTTTTT
>TRBJ1-4|-|-|TRBV18
CASSPGLPPNEKLFF
TGTGCCAGCTCACCTGGGCTACCCCCTAATGAAAAACTGTTTTTT
>TRBJ1-5|-|-|TRBV6-4
CASSSEYSNQPQHF
TGTGCCAGCAGTTCCGAGTATAGCAATCAGCCCCAGCATTTT
>TRBJ2-1|-|-|TRBV7-9
CASSTRRLLGTPEQFF
TGTGCCAGCAGCACTCGCAGACTCCTAGGAACCCCCGAGCAGTTCTTC
>TRBJ2-7|-|TRBD1|TRBV28
CASSLLPGQGNYEQYF
TGTGCCAGCAGTCTCCTCCCGGGACAGGGGAACTACGAGCAGTACTTC
>TRBJ2-2|few|-|TRBV2
CASSRNTGELFF
TGTGCCAGCAGTAGAAACACCGGGGAGCTGTTTTTT
>TRBJ1-6|-|TRBD1|TRBV15
CATSRETGGRSPLHF
TGTGCCACCAGCAGAGAGACAGGGGGCCGTTCACCCCTCCACTTT
>TRBJ2-5|-|-|TRBV10-1
CASSGQGLPQYF
TGCGCCAGCAGTGGGCAGGGGTTGCCCCAGTACTTC
>TRBJ2-5|-|-|TRBV5-1
CASSFDLRRTAQETQYF
TGCGCCAGCAGCTTCGATCTACGACGAACAGCCCAAGAGACCCAGTACTTC
>TRBJ2-3|-|-|TRBV6-5
CASIPPGTDTQYF
TGTGCCAGCATCCCCCCGGGGACAGATACGCAGTATTTT
>TRBJ2-4|-|TRBD1|TRBV13
CASSFSGTGENIQYF
TGTGCCAGCAGCTTTTCCGGGACAGGGGAAAACATTCAGTACTTC
>TRBJ2-3|-|TRBD1|TRBV6-1
CASSVMMGQSTDTQYF
TGTGCCAGCAGTGTGATGATGGGACAGAGCACAGATACGCAGTATTTT
>TRBJ1-4|-|TRBD1|TRBV5-4
CASSDGTGAANEKLFF
TGTGCCAGCAGCGACGGGACAGGGGCTGCTAATGAAAAACTGTTTTTT
>TRBJ2-7|-|-|TRBV18
CASSRGGPYEQYF
TGTGCCAGCTCACGGGGGGGCCCCTACGAGCAGTACTTC
>TRBJ2-7|-|-|TRBV11-2
CASSLGGGIYEQYF
TGTGCCAGCAGCTTAGGTGGGGGGATCTACGAGCAGTACTTC